The 23 T cell receptor beta chains below all came from one sample that was sequenced in a study of cytomegalovirus exposure and HLA in healthy donors. TCRdb keeps only in-frame clones here, not all; method: immunoSEQ multiplex PCR. This table has some 170,000 clones, 85% appearing once. The specimen was PBMCs. These receptors were collected from a man aged 30 to 45 in good health and CMV-seropositive.

This chain connects TRBV9 to TRBJ1-1, with a possible D match to TRBD1 (6 bases). This CDR3 has 17 residues. V lost 0 bases and J 1 base, leaving 16 bases between the germline ends. Germline-derived CDR1 and CDR2 are SGDLS and YYNGEE. The CDR3, as DNA: TGTGCCAGCAGCGTAGCTCCGGGCAGGGGTCGGAACACTGAAGCTTTCTTT. Protein sequence: CASSVAPGRGRNTEAFF.

This chain uses TRBV10-3 with TRBJ1-5; 7 nucleotides line up with TRBD1. CDR1 and CDR2 from the germline V gene are ENHRY and SYGVKD. CDR3 length: 15 amino acids. Trimming took 10 bases from V and 0 from J; bases not matched to a gene: 9. The CDR3 bases are TGTGCCAGTCGGGACAGACTATATAGCAATCAGCCCCAGCATTTT. Translation gives CASRDRLYSNQPQHF.

Only a few counts were recorded for this clone. The chain recombines TRBV14 with TRBJ2-7; D unresolved. The V gene lost 1 base and the J gene lost 0 bases, with 10 bases spanning the gap. CDR1 is SGHDN and CDR2 is FVKESK in the germline V gene. The CDR3 is made up of 15 amino acids. The CDR3 DNA reads TGTGCCAGCAGCCAAGGAGGCTGGAGCTCCTACGAGCAGTACTTC. Protein: CASSQGGWSSYEQYF.

The chain couples TRBV15 to TRBJ1-2; 7 nucleotides align to TRBD1. The germline gives CDR1 LNHNV, CDR2 YYDKDF (reference sequence). This CDR3 has 15 amino acids. V lost 5 bases and J lost 4; bases outside the gene matches: 10. As DNA, the CDR3 is TGTGCCACCAGCTCCGACAGGGTTAGCGTCTATGGCTACACCTTC. Its protein is CATSSDRVSVYGYTF.

J is TRBJ2-3 and V is TRBV14; 12 positions match TRBD2. The CDR3 length is 16 residues. Germline V gene data show CDR1 as SGHDN and CDR2 as FVKESK. The trim removed 5 bases at V and 2 bases at J, leaving 5 bases unmatched. The CDR3 DNA follows: TGTGCCAGCAGCGAACTAGCGGGGGGTAACACAGATACGCAGTATTTT. Translation: CASSELAGGNTDTQYF. The full variable domain, its missing parts supplied by reference TRBV14 and TRBJ2-3, is EAGVTQFPSHSVIEKGQTVTLRCDPISGHDNLYWYRRVMGKEIKFLLHFVKESKQDESGMPNNRFLAERTGGTYSTLKVQPAELEDSGVYFCASSELAGGNTDTQYFGPGTRLTVL.

The DNA for the CDR3 is TGTGCCAGCAGTGAACGAGATAGCGGGCGACCATGGGAGACCCAGTACTTC. Amino acid sequence: CASSERDSGRPWETQYF. The chain joins TRBV6-1 to TRBJ2-5; TRBD2 aligns across 7 bases. This CDR3 region has 17 residues. Germline trimming cut 2 bases from V and 5 bases from J; bases unmatched to any gene: 14. In germline, CDR1 is MNHNS, CDR2 SASEGT.

There are a few counts of this clone. The J gene is TRBJ1-1, the V gene TRBV6-6; perhaps TRBD1 as D (5 bases). This CDR3 comprises 13 residues. V lost 10 bases and J lost 1, with 13 bases in between. Germline V gene sequence: CDR1 MNHNY, CDR2 SVGAGI (reference sequence). The CDR3 loop is CAIGAQGNTEAFF. The CDR3, as DNA: TGTGCCATCGGAGCGCAGGGGAACACTGAAGCTTTCTTT.

The rearrangement links TRBV10-1 to TRBJ1-1; 8 bases line up with TRBD1. The CDR3 totals 18 residues. V shed 0 bases and J 0 bases; nucleotides not matched to a gene: 9. The germline V gene encodes CDR1 WNHNN and CDR2 SYGVQD (reference sequence). CDR3 sequence: CASSESPDRGDMNTEAFF. CDR3 DNA sequence: TGCGCCAGCAGTGAGTCCCCCGACAGGGGAGATATGAACACTGAAGCTTTCTTT.

This chain uses TRBV7-9 with TRBJ1-2; 9 nucleotides line up with TRBD1. With 3 bases clipped from V and 7 bases from J, the junction kept 6 bases outside the gene matches. CDR3 length: 14 residues. Germline assignment: CDR1 SEHNR and CDR2 FQNEAQ (reference sequence). The CDR3 DNA reads as TGTGCCAGCAGCTTCCGACAGGGGGAGGCTGGCTACACCTTC. Protein product: CASSFRQGEAGYTF.

CDR3 bases: TGTGCCAGCAGCCAAGGTGCTAGCGGGGTGTTTGGTGAGCAGTTCTTC. Its translation: CASSQGASGVFGEQFF. The chain recombines TRBV14 with TRBJ2-1; the match to TRBD2 covers 9 bases. CDR3 length equals 16 residues. J was trimmed by 9 bases and V by 1 base; bases with no gene match: 10. In germline, CDR1 is SGHDN, CDR2 FVKESK.

J is TRBJ2-3 and V is TRBV5-1; D is possibly TRBD1 (6 bases). V lost 2 bases, J lost 5 bases, and 15 bases lay in between. The CDR3 has 15 amino acids. The germline V gene has CDR1 SGHRS and CDR2 YFSETQ. The CDR3 bases are TGCGCCAGCAGCTTATCGCATTCAGGGGAAGATACGCAGTATTTT. It yields the protein CASSLSHSGEDTQYF.

This clone was recorded once. The V gene is TRBV9, the J gene TRBJ1-2, with unresolved D. CDR3 size: 15 residues. Between the trimmed V and J ends, which lost 4 bases and 3 bases, there was a span of 16 bases. Germline assignment: CDR1 SGDLS and CDR2 YYNGEE. CDR3 region: CASSSEGRPYYGYTF. The CDR3 DNA reads as TGTGCCAGCAGCTCCGAGGGTCGTCCTTACTATGGCTACACCTTC.

The chain carries TRBV27 and TRBJ2-1, with 12 positions matching TRBD2. The germline V gene has CDR1 MNHEY and CDR2 SMNVEV (reference sequence). The junction had 15 bases not matched to a gene; V was cut back by 6 bases and J by 6 bases. The CDR3 consists of 18 residues. CDR3 loop: CASSKRASGGEETNEQFF. The CDR3 DNA reads TGTGCCAGCAGCAAAAGGGCTAGCGGGGGGGAGGAGACCAATGAGCAGTTCTTC.

This rearrangement joins TRBV7-6 to TRBJ2-3; 12 bases agree with TRBD2. The CDR3 is made up of 18 amino acids. V lost 0 bases to trimming and J lost 10 bases; unmatched junction nucleotides: 14. The germline CDR1 and CDR2 sequences are SGHVS and FNYEAQ. CDR3 loop: CASSLAWRTSGGPSAQYF. The CDR3, as DNA: TGTGCCAGCAGCTTAGCGTGGAGAACTAGCGGGGGGCCCTCCGCGCAGTATTTT.

The J gene is TRBJ2-6, the V gene TRBV7-9; TRBD1 matches 8 bases. This CDR3 region has 17 residues. Germline lookup yields CDR1 SEHNR and CDR2 FQNEAQ (reference sequence). Trimming removed 4 bases from V and 1 base from J; junction bases left unmatched: 6. The CDR3 region has the DNA TGTGCCAGCAGCTCGACAGGGGCCAAATCTGGGGCCAACGTCCTGACTTTC. Protein: CASSSTGAKSGANVLTF. Based on the CDR3 plus reference TRBV7-9 and TRBJ2-6, the full variable domain is DTGVSQNPRHKITKRGQNVTFRCDPISEHNRLYWYRQTLGQGPEFLTYFQNEAQLEKSRLLSDRFSAERPKGSFSTLEIQRTEQGDSAMYLCASSSTGAKSGANVLTFGAGSRLTVL.

Here the CDR3 DNA reads TGTGCCAGCTCACCGGGAGCAGGGGGCGAAAACACCATATATTTT. Residues: CASSPGAGGENTIYF. This rearrangement joins TRBV18 to TRBJ1-3; 8 nucleotides agree with TRBD1. Per the germline V gene, CDR1 is KGHSH and CDR2 is LQKENI. There are 15 residues in the CDR3. The ends lost 3 bases at V and 6 bases at J; junction bases unmatched: 7. Based on the CDR3 plus reference TRBV18 and TRBJ1-3, the full variable domain is NAGVMQNPRHLVRRRGQEARLRCSPMKGHSHVYWYRQLPEEGLKFMVYLQKENIIDESGMPKERFSAEFPKEGPSILRIQQVVRGDSAAYFCASSPGAGGENTIYFGEGSWLTVV.

The chain couples TRBV6-4 to TRBJ2-6; D remains ambiguous. Germline V gene sequence: CDR1 MRHNA, CDR2 SNTAGT. This CDR3 comprises 15 residues. V lost 0 bases to trimming and J lost 2 bases, with 5 bases between them. CDR3 sequence reads: CASSDSGAGANVLTF. In DNA, the CDR3 is TGTGCCAGCAGTGACTCGGGCGCTGGGGCCAACGTCCTGACTTTC.

V gene TRBV7-9 combines with J gene TRBJ1-5; TRBD1 agrees at 11 bases. CDR3 length equals 16 residues. Trimming took 5 bases from V and 4 from J; bases not matched to a gene: 7. Germline lookup yields CDR1 SEHNR and CDR2 FQNEAQ (reference sequence). The CDR3 protein is CASSQPGQGGNQPQHF. Written as DNA, the CDR3 is TGTGCCAGCAGCCAACCGGGACAGGGGGGGAATCAGCCCCAGCATTTT.

The chain links TRBV6-5 to TRBJ1-2, with D possibly TRBD1 on 5 matching bases. V was shortened by 0 bases and J by 5 bases, with 10 bases between the two germline ends. Germline V lookup: CDR1 MNHEY, CDR2 SVGAGI. The CDR3 is 14 residues long. The CDR3 sequence is CASSYSDREYGYTF. The CDR3 region has the DNA TGTGCCAGCAGTTACTCCGACAGAGAATATGGCTACACCTTC.

This rearrangement joins TRBV5-1 to TRBJ2-5, with 15 positions matching TRBD2. CDR1 SGHRS and CDR2 YFSETQ come from the germline V gene. V trimming: 3 bases; J trimming: 0 bases; junction bases outside the gene matches: 3. The CDR3 is 17 residues long. The CDR3 DNA reads as TGCGCCAGCAGCTCTGGACTAGCGGGGGGGAACCAAGAGACCCAGTACTTC. Protein product: CASSSGLAGGNQETQYF.

The V call is TRBV27, the J call TRBJ1-5; 7 nucleotides align to TRBD1. V was clipped by 6 bases and J by 2 bases; unmatched bases: 4. The germline gives CDR1 MNHEY, CDR2 SMNVEV (reference sequence). The CDR3 is made up of 14 amino acids. The CDR3 spells CASSSGTGNQPQHF. The CDR3 DNA follows: TGTGCCAGCAGCTCAGGGACAGGCAATCAGCCCCAGCATTTT.

V is TRBV6-1 and J is TRBJ1-3; D is unclear. Germline-derived CDR1 and CDR2 are MNHNS and SASEGT. Trimming stripped 3 bases from V and 6 bases from J, with 9 bases between. The CDR3 contains 13 residues. Here the CDR3 reads CASSDRGVNTIYF. The CDR3 bases are TGTGCCAGCAGTGATCGAGGAGTAAACACCATATATTTT.

The chain employs TRBV4-3 and TRBJ2-1, with 10 bases matching TRBD2. The junction had 5 bases not matched to a gene; V was cut back by 0 bases and J by 3 bases. Germline-derived CDR1 and CDR2 are LGHNA and YSLEER. The CDR3 length is 17 residues. CDR3 nucleotides: TGCGCCAGCAGCCAAGATAGCCCTAGCGGGGGCTACAATGAGCAGTTCTTC. It translates to CASSQDSPSGGYNEQFF.